This passage covers 21 T cell receptor beta chains from one sample sequenced in a study of breast tumors, draining lymph nodes, adjacent tissues. TCRdb called the multiplex PCR reads again in MiXCR, with one record for every CDR3 protein. The data show about 31,000 distinct CDR3 sequences, with about 63% seen just once and 18% held by the top ten. Source material: breast tumor tissue. The origin of the receptors is a female donor with breast cancer. Some clones in this sample may be carry-over from other donors' samples.

The gene calls are TRBV11-2 and TRBJ1-2; the D gene is possibly TRBD1 (6 bases). Germline CDR1 reads SGHAT; CDR2 reads FQNNGV. The CDR3 loop spans 14 amino acids. V dropped 5 bases and J dropped 2 bases, with 12 bases sitting between them. CDR3 loop: CASSLTGSNYGYTF. The CDR3 nucleotides read TGTGCCAGCAGCCTTACAGGGTCCAACTATGGCTACACCTTC.

This clonotype has at least ten counts. J is TRBJ2-2 and V is TRBV4-1, with D tentatively TRBD1 (6 bases). The CDR3 is 15 amino acids. The germline V gene has CDR1 MGHRA and CDR2 YSYEKL. V was pared by 4 bases and J by 6 bases, with 15 bases between. The CDR3 loop reads CASSPWVRGAGELFF. The CDR3 nucleotides are TGCGCCAGCAGCCCATGGGTCAGGGGCGCCGGGGAGCTGTTTTTT.

This chain joins TRBV12-5 and TRBJ2-7; D tentatively reads TRBD1 or TRBD2 (5 bases each). V lost 1 base and J 5 bases, leaving 24 bases between the germline ends. This CDR3 is 18 amino acids long. The germline V gene encodes CDR1 LGHNT and CDR2 FRNRAP. CDR3 amino acids: CASGLARGDAHPSHEQYF. Here the CDR3 DNA reads TGTGCTAGTGGTTTGGCGAGGGGAGATGCACACCCCAGCCACGAGCAGTACTTC.

This clonotype was found once. The J gene is TRBJ1-4, the V gene TRBV20-1; 7 bases map to TRBD1. With 4 bases clipped from V and 8 bases from J, the junction kept 1 base outside the gene matches. Germline V gene lookup returns CDR1 DFQATT and CDR2 SNEGSKA (reference sequence). The CDR3 is 11 residues long. This CDR3 is CSAMGQEKLFF. CDR3 DNA sequence: TGCAGTGCTATGGGACAGGAAAAACTGTTTTTT.

The gene calls are TRBV5-1 and TRBJ1-6, with TRBD1 matching over 9 bases. The germline V gene has CDR1 SGHRS and CDR2 YFSETQ. The CDR3 runs to 12 residues. Germline trimming cut 8 bases from V and 7 bases from J; bases unmatched to any gene: 1. The CDR3 spells CASGTGNSPLHF. The CDR3 DNA reads as TGCGCCAGTGGGACAGGGAATTCACCCCTCCACTTT.

Remarks on this clonotype: This may come from a read error, since a much larger clone is one base off. The chain combines TRBV19 with TRBJ2-7; TRBD1 matches 9 bases. Germline CDR1 and CDR2: LNHDA and SQIVND (reference sequence). V lost 9 bases to trimming and J lost 0 bases; unmatched junction nucleotides: 9. This CDR3 has 15 residues. The CDR3 sequence: CASSERQGGSYEQYF. CDR3 sequence (DNA): TGTGCCAGCAGCGAAAGACAGGGGGGCTCCTACGAGCAGTACTTC.

The table lists this clonotype with many counts. The rearrangement joins TRBV2 to TRBJ1-2, with D possibly being TRBD1 (5 bases). The CDR3 length is 14 residues. V shed 0 bases and J shed 5 bases, with 10 bases lying between them. Per germline, CDR1 SNHLY and CDR2 FYNNEI. The CDR3: CASSEAGGRYGYTF. CDR3 in DNA: TGTGCCAGCAGTGAAGCCGGGGGACGGTATGGCTACACCTTC.

To note about this clonotype: Germline and junction disagree at one end, which may indicate a read error. This chain uses TRBV12-3 or TRBV12-4 with TRBJ2-5, with a weak D call TRBD2 (7 bases). This CDR3 is 15 amino acids long. CDR3: CASSLDGGQGQTQYF. In nucleotides, the CDR3 is TGTGCCAGCAGCTTAGACGGGGGGCAGGGTCAGACCCAGTACTTC.

The genes are TRBV20-1 and TRBJ2-7; the D call may be TRBD1 or TRBD2 (5 bases each). The CDR3 covers 13 residues. Germline CDR1 reads DFQATT; CDR2 reads SNEGSKA (reference sequence). Trimming left V 5 bases short and J 6 bases short, with 17 bases between. This chain's CDR3 is CSAWDRYEAEQYF. CDR3 DNA: TGCAGTGCTTGGGACCGCTATGAGGCCGAGCAGTACTTC.

As DNA, the CDR3 is TGTGCCAGCAGCTTAGATGACCAGGGAACGGGAGAGACCCAGTACTTC. It is translated as CASSLDDQGTGETQYF. V and J are TRBV7-3 and TRBJ2-5; possibly TRBD1 for D (5 bases). V lost 2 bases and J 4 bases, leaving 17 bases between the germline ends. This CDR3 spans 16 amino acids. The germline CDR1 and CDR2 sequences are SGHTA and FQGTGA.

The chain recombines TRBV5-4 with TRBJ1-2, with 10 bases lining up with TRBD1. Germline V CDR1 and CDR2: SGHNT, YYREEE (reference sequence). V lost 1 base and J lost 7; bases outside the gene matches: 4. This CDR3 is built from 14 residues. CDR3 DNA: TGTGCCAGCAGCTTGCATGGGACAGGGGTTGGCTACACCTTC. Its translation is CASSLHGTGVGYTF. Together with reference TRBV5-4 and TRBJ1-2, the CDR3 gives the full variable domain: ETGVTQSPTHLIKTRGQQVTLRCSSQSGHNTVSWYQQALGQGPQFIFQYYREEENGRGNFPPRFSGLQFPNYSSELNVNALELDDSALYLCASSLHGTGVGYTFGSGTRLTVV.

This chain joins TRBV7-9 and TRBJ2-1, with D perhaps TRBD1 or TRBD2 (6 bases each). The CDR3 sequence is 15 residues long. V dropped 2 bases and J dropped 0 bases, with 8 bases sitting between them. CDR1 and CDR2 from the germline V gene are SEHNR and FQNEAQ (reference sequence). The CDR3 loop reads CASSLTGASYNEQFF. For the CDR3, the DNA is TGTGCCAGCAGCTTAACGGGGGCCTCCTACAATGAGCAGTTCTTC.

This clonotype was observed at least ten times. A junction end diverges from the germline sequence, so it may reflect a read error. V and J are TRBV6-2 or TRBV6-3 and TRBJ1-2; D perhaps matches TRBD1 (5 bases). Germline CDR1 and CDR2: MNHEY and SVGEGT. This CDR3 region has 16 residues. The chain's CDR3 is CASSHSTGGVNYGYTF. The CDR3 nucleotides read TGTGCCAGCAGTCACTCGACGGGGGGGGTCAACTATGGCTACACCTTC.

In nucleotides, the CDR3 is TGCGCCAGCAGCTTGGGGGACAGGGGTACTAATGAAAAACTGTTTTTT. Translation gives CASSLGDRGTNEKLFF. The chain couples TRBV5-1 to TRBJ1-4; TRBD1 matches at 10 bases. Germline loops: CDR1 SGHRS, CDR2 YFSETQ. Losses at the gene ends were 0 bases for V and 2 bases for J; bases not matched to a gene: 1. The CDR3 has 16 amino acids.

The chain is built from TRBV2 and TRBJ2-3; 9 positions agree with TRBD2. V lost 6 bases, J lost 11 bases, and 15 bases stayed unmatched. Germline CDR1 reads SNHLY; CDR2 reads FYNNEI. The CDR3 consists of 15 residues. The CDR3 sequence: CASSPGTSSYNEQYF. In DNA, the CDR3 is TGTGCCAGCAGCCCCGGGACTAGCAGCTACAATGAGCAGTATTTT.

The chain is built from TRBV6-4 and TRBJ2-3; D perhaps matches TRBD1 (5 bases). Germline assignment: CDR1 MRHNA and CDR2 SNTAGT. The CDR3 covers 13 residues. Trimming removed 0 bases from V and 8 bases from J, with 9 bases in between. CDR3 nucleotides: TGTGCCAGCAGTGACTCGACAGTAGGTACGCAGTATTTT. Translation: CASSDSTVGTQYF.

This clonotype is judged medium-sized (0.01 to 0.1%). The CDR3 coding sequence is TGTGCCAGTAGTACCGGGACAGACGAGCAGTACTTC. The encoded protein is CASSTGTDEQYF. V usage is TRBV19 and J usage is TRBJ2-7; 7 positions match TRBD1. Trimming cost V 4 bases and J 5 bases; bases outside gene matches: 2. The CDR3 spans 12 residues. Germline CDR1 and CDR2: LNHDA and SQIVND (reference sequence). Supplemented by reference TRBV19 and TRBJ2-7, the full variable domain reads DGGITQSPKYLFRKEGQNVTLSCEQNLNHDAMYWYRQDPGQGLRLIYYSQIVNDFQKGDIAEGYSVSREKKESFPLTVTSAQKNPTAFYLCASSTGTDEQYFGPGTRLTVT.

Sample share makes this clonotype medium-sized. V gene TRBV7-2 combines with J gene TRBJ2-2; D is unresolved. The CDR3 consists of 15 residues. Germline values: CDR1 SGHTA, CDR2 FQGNSA. The V and J ends lost 1 base and 4 bases respectively, with 10 bases between them. Here the CDR3 reads CASSLDRQTTGELFF. CDR3 nucleotide sequence: TGTGCCAGCAGCTTAGATCGGCAAACCACCGGGGAGCTGTTTTTT. The variable domain in full, with the rest retrieved from reference TRBV7-2 and TRBJ2-2, is GAGVSQSPSNKVTEKGKDVELRCDPISGHTALYWYRQSLGQGLEFLIYFQGNSAPDKSGLPSDRFSAERTGGSVSTLTIQRTQQEDSAVYLCASSLDRQTTGELFFGEGSRLTVL.

The gene calls are TRBV29-1 and TRBJ2-1, with D perhaps being TRBD1 or TRBD2 (6 bases each). The CDR3 is 14 amino acids. Per germline, CDR1 SQVTM and CDR2 ANQGSEA. Here the CDR3 reads CSARGGTLHDEQFF. The CDR3 DNA is TGCAGTGCTAGAGGGGGGACACTTCACGATGAGCAGTTCTTC.

The V call is TRBV10-3, the J call TRBJ1-3, with TRBD1 identical over 7 bases. V shed 0 bases, J shed 7 bases, and the junction held 3 bases outside the gene matches. Germline-derived CDR1 and CDR2 are ENHRY and SYGVKD. The CDR3 extends over 14 amino acids. CDR3 sequence (DNA): TGTGCCATCAGTGAGTCTGGGACAGCGAACACCATATATTTT. Protein sequence: CAISESGTANTIYF.

This sequence joins TRBV29-1 and TRBJ2-1; D may match TRBD1 or TRBD2 (5 bases each). V was shortened by 6 bases and J by 4 bases, with 10 bases between the two germline ends. Per the germline V gene, CDR1 is SQVTM and CDR2 is ANQGSEA. CDR3 length: 12 residues. In DNA, the CDR3 is TGCAGCGTCCAAGGGACGTACAATGAGCAGTTCTTC. It encodes CSVQGTYNEQFF.